What follows are 21 T cell receptor beta chains derived from one specimen sequenced in a study of T cell repertoires in cytomegalovirus infection (dated by TCRdb to between 2018 and 2021). The antigens these receptors bind are not known. The intended sense of this specimen's treatment or condition label: in vitro stimulation with specific CMV peptide epitopes to enrich CMV-specific T cells. The sequencing machine was an Illumina HiSeq 1500. TCRdb reran the public reads through fastp at Q25 and MiXCR, keeping productive beta chains. Each CDR3 protein appears once, grouped with its most common genes and DNA. Present in this sample are about 900,000 distinct CDR3 sequences, roughly 30% of which were seen just once. Around an eighth of the sample is held by the ten biggest clonotypes. The sample in question was cultured CD8+ T cells from PBMCs, obtained from culture after CMV antigen stimulation. These receptors all come from a human donor in good health (CMV status not recorded). Some clones in this sample may be carry-over from other donors' samples.

This clonotype was counted a single time. The J gene is TRBJ1-5, the V gene TRBV19; possible D gene TRBD1, 5 bases. V was clipped by 8 bases and J by 5 bases, with 19 bases between them. Germline V gives CDR1 LNHDA, CDR2 SQIVND (reference sequence). CDR3 length: 15 amino acids. The CDR3 DNA follows: TGTGCCAGTCCCGCCTTATTCGGGGGTCATCAGCCCCAGCATTTT. Encoded protein: CASPALFGGHQPQHF.

The chain recombines TRBV6-6 with TRBJ2-5; the match to TRBD2 covers 8 bases. The CDR3 is 17 amino acids. Germline loops: CDR1 MNHNY, CDR2 SVGAGI (reference sequence). Germline trimming cut 2 bases from V and 2 bases from J; bases unmatched to any gene: 10. The CDR3 is CASSYGWRGARQETQYF. CDR3 in DNA: TGTGCCAGCAGTTACGGATGGCGGGGGGCGAGGCAAGAGACCCAGTACTTC.

In its sample, this clonotype was seen a few times. J is TRBJ1-2 and V is TRBV12-3 or TRBV12-4, with D unresolved. This CDR3 is built from 13 residues. V was trimmed by 6 bases and J by 2 bases, leaving 10 bases between them. The CDR3 region is CASSMTVNYGYTF. The CDR3 nucleotides are TGTGCCAGCAGCATGACTGTCAACTATGGCTACACCTTC.

Worth noting for this clonotype: The CDR3 carries no conserved terminal phenylalanine or tryptophan, so it likely arises from a read error. The chain combines TRBV7-9 with TRBJ1-1; 8 bases agree with TRBD1. With 5 bases clipped from V and 6 bases from J, the junction kept 8 bases outside the gene matches. In germline, CDR1 is SEHNR, CDR2 FQNEAQ (reference sequence). The CDR3 runs to 14 residues. The CDR3 DNA is TGTGCCAGCAGCACACAGGACAGGGAGCCTGAAGCTTTCCTT. Protein product: CASSTQDREPEAFL.

This clonotype was seen ten or more times. The chain has TRBV7-2 and TRBJ2-1; D gene ambiguous. CDR3 length equals 12 residues. Germline values: CDR1 SGHTA, CDR2 FQGNSA. V was cut by 3 bases and J by 5 bases, with 5 bases left in between. The CDR3 sequence: CASSFWNNEQFF. The CDR3 DNA reads as TGTGCCAGCAGCTTTTGGAACAATGAGCAGTTCTTC.

The V and J genes are TRBV9 and TRBJ2-1; the match to TRBD2 covers 8 bases. Germline V lookup: CDR1 SGDLS, CDR2 YYNGEE. The CDR3 loop spans 13 amino acids. V was clipped by 4 bases and J by 8 bases; unmatched bases: 5. The DNA of the CDR3 is TGTGCCAGCAGCCTGGGACTAGTACATGAGCAGTTCTTC. This gives the protein CASSLGLVHEQFF.

This chain connects TRBV7-9 to TRBJ2-7, with 8 nucleotides matching TRBD1. This CDR3 has 12 amino acids. Looked up from germline, CDR1 is SEHNR and CDR2 is FQNEAQ (reference sequence). CDR3 DNA: TGTGCCAGCAGGGGACAGGCCCACGGGTTGGTCGTC. Amino acids: CASRGQAHGLVV.

The CDR3 bases are TGTGCCAGTAGTATATTGCGGGACAGGGGCGCACCCCTCCACTTT. It yields the protein CASSILRDRGAPLHF. The V call is TRBV19, the J call TRBJ1-6; 10 bases align to TRBD1. The CDR3 length is 15 residues. Germline trimming cut 2 bases from V and 11 bases from J; bases unmatched to any gene: 6. Germline V CDR1 and CDR2: LNHDA, SQIVND (reference sequence).

This clonotype has more than one count but fewer than ten. The CDR3 spells CASSPRDRRETQYF. CDR3 in DNA: TGTGCCAGCAGCCCGAGGGACAGGCGGGAGACCCAGTACTTC. The gene calls are TRBV7-9 and TRBJ2-5; 8 bases match TRBD1. V lost 5 bases, J lost 5 bases, and 7 bases stayed unmatched. The CDR3 loop spans 14 amino acids. Germline values: CDR1 SEHNR, CDR2 FQNEAQ (reference sequence).

This clonotype turned up a few times. The rearrangement joins TRBV4-1 to TRBJ1-1; 7 positions match TRBD1. V trimming: 0 bases; J trimming: 3 bases; junction bases outside the gene matches: 4. The CDR3 sequence is 15 residues long. From germline, CDR1 is MGHRA and CDR2 YSYEKL. The CDR3 DNA reads TGCGCCAGCAGCCAAGATCAGGGGGTTGACACTGAAGCTTTCTTT. Its protein is CASSQDQGVDTEAFF.

The chain combines TRBV11-2 with TRBJ2-2; TRBD2 matches 9 bases. CDR1 and CDR2 from the germline V gene are SGHAT and FQNNGV. The CDR3 consists of 16 residues. V shed 2 bases, J shed 2 bases, and the junction held 3 bases outside the gene matches. CDR3 bases: TGTGCCAGCAGCTTACTAGCGGGGTTCAACACCGGGGAGCTGTTTTTT. This sequence encodes CASSLLAGFNTGELFF. Full variable domain (missing parts from reference TRBV11-2 and TRBJ2-2): EAGVAQSPRYKIIEKRQSVAFWCNPISGHATLYWYQQILGQGPKLLIQFQNNGVVDDSQLPKDRFSAERLKGVDSTLKIQPAKLEDSAVYLCASSLLAGFNTGELFFGEGSRLTVL.

The CDR3 DNA follows: TGTGCCAGCAGTTTTATTGGCTACACCTTC. This translates into CASSFIGYTF. The chain links TRBV27 to TRBJ1-2; D gene uncertain. The CDR3 totals 10 residues. Trimming removed 3 bases at V and 7 bases at J, with 3 bases between. Germline V gene lookup returns CDR1 MNHEY and CDR2 SMNVEV (reference sequence).

The CDR3 loop reads CASSTTTGEFFPFLGGYTF. The CDR3 nucleotides are TGTGCCAGCAGCACTACGACAGGGGAATTCTTCCCCTTCCTCGGGGGCTACACCTTC. The chain links TRBV7-9 to TRBJ1-2; 8 nucleotides agree with TRBD1. There are 19 residues in the CDR3. Germline V gives CDR1 SEHNR, CDR2 FQNEAQ (reference sequence). V lost 5 bases and J lost 8; bases outside the gene matches: 25.

The V call is TRBV20-1, the J call TRBJ1-1; D not resolved. Trimming shortened V by 3 bases and J by 6 bases, and 17 bases separated the two germline ends. The CDR3 spans 14 residues. Germline V gene data show CDR1 as DFQATT and CDR2 as SNEGSKA (reference sequence). CDR3 sequence reads: CSAREYSERAEAFF. The CDR3 DNA is TGCAGTGCTAGGGAATACAGCGAGAGGGCTGAAGCTTTCTTT.

CDR3 in DNA: TGTGCCAGTAGTATCTCACAGGGGCCTTCACCCCTCCACTTT. Protein sequence: CASSISQGPSPLHF. The chain joins TRBV19 to TRBJ1-6; 7 bases line up with TRBD1. Germline CDR1 LNHDA, CDR2 SQIVND (reference sequence). The CDR3 sequence is 14 residues long. With V trimmed by 3 bases and J by 9 bases, 5 bases remained unmatched.

J is TRBJ2-1 and V is TRBV11-3; 10 bases align to TRBD1. The CDR3 is 13 residues long. Unmatched junction bases numbered 1, after V lost 3 bases and J lost 8 bases. Germline CDR1 SGHNT, CDR2 YENEEA. The CDR3 sequence is CASSFGTGDEQFF. The DNA of the CDR3 is TGTGCCAGCAGCTTCGGGACAGGGGATGAGCAGTTCTTC.

The chain links TRBV5-6 to TRBJ1-1; D is perhaps TRBD1 (6 bases). The CDR3 covers 14 residues. The V gene's germline CDR1 is SGHDT and CDR2 YYEEEE. Trimming took 4 bases from V and 6 from J, leaving 16 bases between them. CDR3 loop: CASSAAHRVSEAFF. The CDR3 DNA sequence: TGTGCCAGCAGCGCAGCCCACAGGGTTTCTGAAGCTTTCTTT.

In its sample, this clonotype was seen a few times. The chain recombines TRBV12-5 with TRBJ2-6; D is perhaps TRBD1 (5 bases). The CDR3 is made up of 16 amino acids. The V gene's germline CDR1 is LGHNT and CDR2 FRNRAP. Trimming pared 3 bases from V and 0 bases from J, leaving 9 bases between. CDR3 protein: CASGFETDSGANVLTF. The CDR3 DNA reads as TGTGCTAGTGGTTTTGAGACAGACTCTGGGGCCAACGTCCTGACTTTC.

With respect to this clonotype: The CDR3 does not close with the conserved phenylalanine or tryptophan, likely indicating a read error. The rearrangement joins TRBV28 to TRBJ2-3, with a tentative D call TRBD2 (5 bases). Trimming cost V 3 bases and J 1 base, with 5 bases left between them. The CDR3 consists of 13 residues. Germline CDR1 is MDHEN and CDR2 is SYDVKM. CDR3 DNA sequence: TGTGCCAGCAGTTTGGAGGGCACAGATACGCAGTATTCT. Protein: CASSLEGTDTQYS.

V gene TRBV7-6 combines with J gene TRBJ2-2, with a possible D match to TRBD1 (6 bases). Germline V CDR1 and CDR2: SGHVS, FNYEAQ. V gave up 5 bases and J gave up 3 bases, with 13 bases separating them. The CDR3 runs 15 residues. The CDR3 coding sequence is TGTGCCAGCAGCCCCAGGGGCCCTTACACCGGGGAGCTGTTTTTT. Its protein is CASSPRGPYTGELFF.

This clonotype was recorded many times. V and J are TRBV7-2 and TRBJ2-7; D call uncertain. This CDR3 spans 17 amino acids. The V end was cut by 2 bases, the J end by 1 base, with 18 bases between. Per germline, CDR1 SGHTA and CDR2 FQGNSA. This CDR3 reads CASSLRYRAFTSYEQYV. CDR3 nucleotides: TGTGCCAGCAGCTTAAGATACCGGGCCTTTACTTCCTACGAGCAGTACGTC.